Below are 21 T cell receptor beta chains sequenced from a single sample in a study of T-cell memory formation after mild COVID-19. TCRdb used MiXCR to reprocess the 5' RACE reads, holding one entry per CDR3 protein. This sample carries roughly 100,000 distinct CDR3 sequences, about 15% of them seen once, and the ten largest clones take less than 35%. Sequenced material: PBMCs or a T cell subset sorted from them (not recorded which). Receptors were obtained from an adult woman who had mild COVID-19 (a few samples of this study predate the infection). Cell type and time point are not known.

CDR3 coding DNA: TGTGCCAGCAGTTTCGGGGGACGCCTAAGCGAGCCCCAGCATTTT. Encoded protein: CASSFGGRLSEPQHF. The V gene is TRBV27, the J gene TRBJ1-5, with TRBD1 as a possible D gene (5 bases). V lost 3 bases and J 8 bases, leaving 17 bases between the germline ends. Germline V gives CDR1 MNHEY, CDR2 SMNVEV (reference sequence). The CDR3 contains 15 residues.

Ten or more counts support this clonotype. The gene calls are TRBV2 and TRBJ1-2; D gene ambiguous. The V and J ends lost 0 bases and 0 bases respectively, with 8 bases between them. The CDR3 runs to 15 residues. From germline, CDR1 is SNHLY and CDR2 FYNNEI. This chain's CDR3 is CASSEAGGSNYGYTF. CDR3 nucleotide sequence: TGTGCCAGCAGTGAAGCTGGCGGCTCTAACTATGGCTACACCTTC.

The genes are TRBV5-4 and TRBJ2-3; 7 bases are a match to TRBD2. The CDR3 extends over 14 amino acids. With 6 bases clipped from V and 2 bases from J, the junction kept 6 bases outside the gene matches. The V gene's germline CDR1 is SGHNT and CDR2 YYREEE (reference sequence). CDR3 sequence reads: CASMLAEDTDTQYF. The CDR3 coding sequence is TGTGCCAGCATGCTAGCGGAAGACACAGATACGCAGTATTTT.

This clonotype came up a few times. The chain is built from TRBV12-3 or TRBV12-4 and TRBJ1-5; no reliable D call. The CDR3 has 13 residues. With 7 bases removed from V and 1 base from J, the gap between germline ends came to 8 bases. CDR3 residues: CASTPSSNQPQHF. As DNA, the CDR3 is TGTGCCAGCACCCCTTCCAGCAATCAGCCCCAGCATTTT.

This clonotype occurred many times. The J gene is TRBJ2-1, the V gene TRBV4-2, with D unresolved. Germline CDR1 LGHNA, CDR2 YNFKEQ. V dropped 6 bases and J dropped 6 bases, with 12 bases sitting between them. The CDR3 loop spans 13 amino acids. The CDR3 nucleotides read TGTGCCAGCAGTGGAGATTTTAGCAATGAGCAGTTCTTC. Translated: CASSGDFSNEQFF.

This clonotype was detected many times. The V gene is TRBV19, the J gene TRBJ2-5, with D unclear. The germline V gene encodes CDR1 LNHDA and CDR2 SQIVND (reference sequence). V lost 3 bases, J lost 5 bases, and 4 bases lay in between. This CDR3 comprises 11 residues. CDR3 amino acids: CASSIQETQYF. CDR3 nucleotides: TGTGCCAGTAGTATCCAGGAGACCCAGTACTTC.

This chain links TRBV5-5 with TRBJ2-5, with TRBD2 matching over 8 bases. V shed 2 bases, J shed 4 bases, and the junction held 4 bases outside the gene matches. The length of the CDR3 is 14 residues. Germline V gives CDR1 SGHKS, CDR2 YYEKEE (reference sequence). CDR3 coding DNA: TGTGCCAGCAGCTTCCAGGCGGGAGGAGAGACCCAGTACTTC. Translation: CASSFQAGGETQYF.

This CDR3 reads CAISEEANEQYF. The CDR3 coding sequence is TGTGCCATCAGTGAGGAGGCCAACGAGCAGTACTTC. The V call is TRBV10-3, the J call TRBJ2-7; D gene ambiguous. Per the germline V gene, CDR1 is ENHRY and CDR2 is SYGVKD. This CDR3 spans 12 amino acids. Trimming left V 2 bases short and J 5 bases short, with 7 bases between.

This clonotype has more than one count but fewer than ten. V gene TRBV27 combines with J gene TRBJ1-1; D is uncertain. CDR1 and CDR2 from the germline V gene are MNHEY and SMNVEV (reference sequence). CDR3 size: 15 residues. Trimming removed 7 bases from V and 7 bases from J, with 22 bases in between. The CDR3 nucleotides are TGTGCCAGCATTCCCCTATTAGGGCTGATCGATGAAGCTTTCTTT. It translates to CASIPLLGLIDEAFF.

The chain joins TRBV23-1 to TRBJ1-4; tentatively, D is TRBD1 (5 bases). TRBV23-1 is an open reading frame whose function is uncertain. This CDR3 contains 14 residues. Trimming removed 8 bases at V and 5 bases at J, with 15 bases between. The CDR3 is CASVRPGGNEKLFF. In DNA form, the CDR3 reads TGCGCCAGCGTTCGACCTGGGGGGAATGAAAAACTGTTTTTT.

This clonotype showed up just a few times. V usage is TRBV7-8 and J usage is TRBJ1-2; maybe TRBD1 (5 bases). CDR3 length: 14 amino acids. V lost 5 bases and J 8 bases, leaving 18 bases between the germline ends. CDR1 and CDR2 (germline): SGHVS, FQNEAQ. CDR3 region: CASSPRTQAGGYTF. For the CDR3, the DNA is TGTGCCAGCAGCCCCCGAACACAGGCCGGAGGCTACACCTTC.

The chain combines TRBV7-2 with TRBJ2-7, with D perhaps TRBD1 (6 bases). The CDR3 has 12 amino acids. From germline, CDR1 is SGHTA and CDR2 FQGNSA. Trimming pared 4 bases from V and 5 bases from J, leaving 9 bases between. CDR3 amino acids: CASSSYRDEQYF. For the CDR3, the DNA is TGTGCCAGCAGCTCTTACAGGGACGAGCAGTACTTC.

This chain links TRBV27 with TRBJ1-2; 7 nucleotides match TRBD1. Unmatched junction bases numbered 5, after V lost 3 bases and J lost 4 bases. The CDR3 has 14 amino acids. The germline V gene encodes CDR1 MNHEY and CDR2 SMNVEV (reference sequence). CDR3 nucleotide sequence: TGTGCCAGCAGTTTGTCCGGGACAGTCTATGGCTACACCTTC. This gives the protein CASSLSGTVYGYTF.

This clonotype has at least ten counts. The genes are TRBV7-2 and TRBJ1-5; D gene ambiguous. The ends were cut back, 3 bases at V and 2 bases at J, with 5 bases in the middle. The length of the CDR3 is 13 residues. From germline, CDR1 is SGHTA and CDR2 FQGNSA. CDR3 bases: TGTGCCAGCAGCTTGAGGGGCAATCAGCCCCAGCATTTT. It codes for CASSLRGNQPQHF.

The rearrangement joins TRBV6-4 to TRBJ2-1; perhaps TRBD1 as D (5 bases). V was pared by 3 bases and J by 6 bases, with 12 bases between. In germline, CDR1 is MRHNA, CDR2 SNTAGT. The CDR3 has 14 residues. The CDR3 coding sequence is TGTGCCAGCAGTGAGGGGCCAGCGCCCAATGAGCAGTTCTTC. This codes for CASSEGPAPNEQFF.

J is TRBJ2-7 and V is TRBV5-6; D is uncertain. Trimming removed 2 bases from V and 2 bases from J, with 11 bases in between. This CDR3 region has 14 residues. The germline gives CDR1 SGHDT, CDR2 YYEEEE. The CDR3 coding sequence is TGTGCCAGCAGCTTATCGCGGCAGACCTACGAGCAGTACTTC. Its translation: CASSLSRQTYEQYF.

The rearrangement joins TRBV29-1 to TRBJ2-1; 16 nucleotides match TRBD2. Trimming cost V 0 bases and J 15 bases; bases outside gene matches: 8. The CDR3 contains 15 residues. In germline, CDR1 is SQVTM, CDR2 ANQGSEA. The chain's CDR3 is CSVEDTGLAGGPGFF. The CDR3 DNA sequence: TGCAGCGTTGAAGACACGGGACTAGCGGGAGGGCCTGGGTTCTTC.

V is TRBV7-2 and J is TRBJ2-1; TRBD2 agrees at 9 bases. Trimming removed 1 base from V and 4 bases from J; junction bases left unmatched: 8. The CDR3 has 17 amino acids. The germline gives CDR1 SGHTA, CDR2 FQGNSA. CDR3 protein: CASSLEISSGAYNEQFF. CDR3 sequence (DNA): TGTGCCAGCAGCTTAGAGATATCTAGCGGGGCTTACAATGAGCAGTTCTTC.

This clonotype came up a few times. The J gene is TRBJ1-1, the V gene TRBV27; possible D gene TRBD1, 6 bases. There are 15 residues in the CDR3. The germline CDR1 and CDR2 sequences are MNHEY and SMNVEV (reference sequence). V was pared by 0 bases and J by 1 base, with 9 bases between. The CDR3 loop is CASSLSGGGNTEAFF. CDR3 coding DNA: TGTGCCAGCAGTTTATCTGGAGGGGGGAACACTGAAGCTTTCTTT.

This clonotype has more than one count but fewer than ten. The CDR3 sequence is CASSAGLETTNEKLFF. The CDR3 DNA follows: TGTGCCAGCAGCGCCGGGCTAGAGACAACTAATGAAAAACTGTTTTTT. This rearrangement joins TRBV7-9 to TRBJ1-4; D not certain. Germline V gives CDR1 SEHNR, CDR2 FQNEAQ (reference sequence). V was clipped by 5 bases and J by 0 bases, with 13 bases between them. This CDR3 contains 16 residues.

V and J are TRBV4-3 and TRBJ1-1; D unresolved. The CDR3 contains 16 residues. From germline, CDR1 is LGHNA and CDR2 YSLEER. Trimming took off 0 bases at V and 4 bases at J, with 15 bases between the two ends. The CDR3 spells CASSQEVRGSRTEAFF. The CDR3 region has the DNA TGCGCCAGCAGCCAAGAAGTTCGAGGTTCACGCACTGAAGCTTTCTTT.